This T cell receptor (beta chain) was documented in a study of monozygotic twins with inflammatory bowel disease. The CDR3 is made up of 12 amino acids. Donors each contributed one blood sample measuring about 2.5 ml. With the 5' RACE reads reprocessed, TCRdb shows one record per CDR3 protein and no DNA. The sample is made up of approximately 85,000 distinct CDR3 sequences, and the top ten hold less than 8% of it. The chain uses TRBV12-3 or TRBV12-4 and TRBJ2-3; the TCRdb call, TRBD1, lacks DNA for checking. Material: blood. The sequence was collected from a human donor with ulcerative colitis or Crohn's disease, or a healthy co-twin of an affected twin (not recorded which). The CDR3 is CASSWGPDTQYF.